These 26 T cell receptor beta chains were all obtained from the same sample, sequenced in a study of T cell changes during pregnancy in multiple sclerosis. Profiling relied on immunoSEQ multiplex PCR, and the TCRdb table lists in-frame clones only, not all of them. This table holds 40,000 to 55,000 clones, 85% to 95% found once. The specimen comprised CD8+ T cells from peripheral blood mononuclear cells, sampled in the first trimester of pregnancy. These receptors were collected from a female donor with multiple sclerosis, enrolled in a pregnancy study.

The chain joins TRBV28 to TRBJ2-5; TRBD2 aligns across 7 bases. CDR1 is MDHEN and CDR2 is SYDVKM in the germline V gene. With 5 bases clipped from V and 5 bases from J, the junction kept 8 bases outside the gene matches. This CDR3 spans 14 amino acids. The DNA for the CDR3 is TGTGCCAGCAGTGAGGCGGCGGGAGCGGAGACCCAGTACTTC. Its translation: CASSEAAGAETQYF.

This chain joins TRBV5-1 and TRBJ2-3; tentative D call: TRBD1 (8 bases). Germline V gene sequence: CDR1 SGHRS, CDR2 YFSETQ. The length of the CDR3 is 15 residues. V gave up 2 bases and J gave up 1 base, with 11 bases separating them. The CDR3 loop reads CASSFTGGGTDTQYF. In DNA form, the CDR3 reads TGCGCCAGCAGCTTCACAGGGGGGGGCACAGATACGCAGTATTTT.

V and J are TRBV10-3 and TRBJ2-3; 11 bases map to TRBD2. V was pared by 7 bases and J by 5 bases, with 5 bases of the junction left unmatched. Germline V gives CDR1 ENHRY, CDR2 SYGVKD. The CDR3 consists of 14 residues. The CDR3 loop reads CAIILAGGVDTQYF. CDR3 coding DNA: TGTGCCATCATCCTAGCGGGGGGTGTAGATACGCAGTATTTT.

V gene TRBV29-1 combines with J gene TRBJ1-5, with 9 bases identical to TRBD1. The junction had 6 bases not matched to a gene; V was cut back by 6 bases and J by 0 bases. CDR1 is SQVTM, CDR2 ANQGSEA, per germline. The CDR3 contains 15 residues. CDR3 sequence reads: CSVSRTGDSNQPQHF. The CDR3 nucleotides are TGCAGCGTCTCGCGGACAGGGGATAGCAATCAGCCCCAGCATTTT. Together with reference TRBV29-1 and TRBJ1-5, the CDR3 gives the full variable domain: SAVISQKPSRDICQRGTSLTIQCQVDSQVTMMFWYRQQPGQSLTLIATANQGSEATYESGFVIDKFPISRPNLTFSTLTVSNMSPEDSSIYLCSVSRTGDSNQPQHFGDGTRLSIL.

The rearrangement uses TRBV19 and TRBJ1-2; a possible D gene is TRBD1 (5 bases). Germline CDR1 is LNHDA and CDR2 is SQIVND (reference sequence). The CDR3 runs to 13 residues. V gave up 5 bases and J gave up 8 bases, with 15 bases separating them. As DNA, the CDR3 is TGTGCCAGTAGTCTCAATGGGGGGGACGGCTACACCTTC. This encodes CASSLNGGDGYTF.

The V and J genes are TRBV19 and TRBJ1-3; TRBD1 might be the D (5 bases). The CDR3 runs to 14 residues. Germline CDR1 reads LNHDA; CDR2 reads SQIVND (reference sequence). Trimming removed 6 bases at V and 4 bases at J, with 13 bases between. The CDR3 DNA reads TGTGCCAGTAGCTCCAGGGTAGGGGGAAACACCATATATTTT. Translation: CASSSRVGGNTIYF.

This chain connects TRBV28 to TRBJ2-2; D not resolved. Per the germline V gene, CDR1 is MDHEN and CDR2 is SYDVKM. The V end was cut by 10 bases, the J end by 3 bases, with 12 bases between. This CDR3 has 13 residues. The DNA of the CDR3 is TGTGCCACCACCCGGTTCGACACCGGGGAGCTGTTTTTT. Encoded protein: CATTRFDTGELFF.

This chain connects TRBV4-1 to TRBJ1-5; D gene uncertain. The length of the CDR3 is 15 residues. Looked up from germline, CDR1 is MGHRA and CDR2 is YSYEKL. V was cut by 0 bases and J by 6 bases, with 12 bases left in between. CDR3 protein: CASSQDLGRAQPQHF. For the CDR3, the DNA is TGCGCCAGCAGCCAAGATTTGGGGAGGGCTCAGCCCCAGCATTTT.

J is TRBJ2-1 and V is TRBV4-3; the D gene is possibly TRBD2 (7 bases). V was cut by 3 bases and J by 3 bases, with 21 bases left in between. CDR3 length equals 18 residues. Germline assignment: CDR1 LGHNA and CDR2 YSLEER. The CDR3: CASSQGWPAGGHYNEQFF. Here the CDR3 DNA reads TGCGCCAGCAGCCAGGGATGGCCGGCCGGGGGGCACTACAATGAGCAGTTCTTC.

The chain has TRBV7-9 and TRBJ1-2, with 7 bases fitting TRBD1. V shed 0 bases, J shed 2 bases, and the junction held 6 bases outside the gene matches. CDR3 length equals 16 residues. Germline-derived CDR1 and CDR2 are SEHNR and FQNEAQ (reference sequence). The CDR3 region has the DNA TGTGCCAGCAGCTTAGCTTGGGACAGATTGAACTATGGCTACACCTTC. This gives the protein CASSLAWDRLNYGYTF. Looking up the rest from reference TRBV7-9 and TRBJ1-2 gives the full variable domain: DTGVSQNPRHKITKRGQNVTFRCDPISEHNRLYWYRQTLGQGPEFLTYFQNEAQLEKSRLLSDRFSAERPKGSFSTLEIQRTEQGDSAMYLCASSLAWDRLNYGYTFGSGTRLTVV.

This clone appeared a single time. The chain combines TRBV29-1 with TRBJ1-1; D unclear. V dropped 7 bases and J dropped 3 bases, with 12 bases sitting between them. CDR1 is SQVTM and CDR2 is ANQGSEA in the germline V gene. The CDR3 has 12 amino acids. CDR3 region: CSATDGDTEAFF. The CDR3 DNA is TGCAGCGCTACCGACGGAGACACTGAAGCTTTCTTT.

The chain employs TRBV6-1 and TRBJ2-1, with TRBD2 identical over 9 bases. The germline V gene encodes CDR1 MNHNS and CDR2 SASEGT. The CDR3 contains 14 residues. With V trimmed by 6 bases and J by 5 bases, 5 bases remained unmatched. The CDR3 DNA reads TGTGCCAGCAGCCCTAGCGGGACTCACAATGAGCAGTTCTTC. Its translation is CASSPSGTHNEQFF.

The chain's CDR3 is CASSLLASNSYNEQFF. The DNA of the CDR3 is TGTGCCAGCAGCTTACTCGCTAGCAACTCCTACAATGAGCAGTTCTTC. The chain carries TRBV7-6 and TRBJ2-1, with D possibly TRBD2 on 5 matching bases. The CDR3 runs to 16 residues. Trimming removed 2 bases from V and 0 bases from J, with 11 bases in between. The germline V gene has CDR1 SGHVS and CDR2 FNYEAQ.

This rearrangement joins TRBV7-8 to TRBJ2-7; 7 positions agree with TRBD1. Per the germline V gene, CDR1 is SGHVS and CDR2 is FQNEAQ. This CDR3 is 15 amino acids long. After removal of 4 bases from V and 1 base from J, the junction contained 7 bases not matched to a gene. The DNA for the CDR3 is TGTGCCAGCAGCTCCGACAGGGACCGATCCTACGAGCAGTACTTC. Its translation: CASSSDRDRSYEQYF.

The J gene is TRBJ2-1, the V gene TRBV4-2, with TRBD2 matching 9 bases. V shed 0 bases and J 6 bases; nucleotides not matched to a gene: 3. Germline V gene lookup returns CDR1 LGHNA and CDR2 YNFKEQ. This CDR3 spans 15 amino acids. The CDR3 region is CASSQERGGVNEQFF. For the CDR3, the DNA is TGTGCCAGCAGCCAAGAGCGGGGGGGGGTCAATGAGCAGTTCTTC.

This rearrangement joins TRBV9 to TRBJ1-6, with no clear D. This CDR3 region has 13 residues. Germline CDR1 reads SGDLS; CDR2 reads YYNGEE. Trimming took 3 bases from V and 6 from J, leaving 7 bases between them. CDR3: CASSAGGNSPLHF. DNA for the CDR3: TGTGCCAGCAGCGCCGGTGGTAATTCACCCCTCCACTTT.

The gene calls are TRBV28 and TRBJ2-7, with 9 nucleotides matching TRBD2. J gave up 4 bases and V 5 bases, and 12 bases lay outside the gene matches. Germline loops: CDR1 MDHEN, CDR2 SYDVKM. The CDR3 consists of 16 residues. The CDR3 nucleotides read TGTGCCAGCAGTATCGCGGCGGCTAGCGGGGTATACGAGCAGTACTTC. Protein product: CASSIAAASGVYEQYF. The variable domain in full, with the rest retrieved from reference TRBV28 and TRBJ2-7, is DVKVTQSSRYLVKRTGEKVFLECVQDMDHENMFWYRQDPGLGLRLIYFSYDVKMKEKGDIPEGYSVSREKKERFSLILESASTNQTSMYLCASSIAAASGVYEQYFGPGTRLTVT.

V and J are TRBV18 and TRBJ2-2, with 9 positions matching TRBD1. The CDR3 totals 16 residues. The V gene's germline CDR1 is KGHSH and CDR2 LQKENI. The V segment lost 6 bases and the J segment 1 base; nucleotides outside the gene matches: 6. The CDR3 region is CASSTWDRENTGELFF. The DNA for the CDR3 is TGTGCCAGCTCCACCTGGGACAGGGAGAACACCGGGGAGCTGTTTTTT.

CDR3 sequence: CASSSGGWYGYTF. As DNA, the CDR3 is TGTGCCAGCAGTTCGGGGGGGTGGTATGGCTACACCTTC. The chain carries TRBV27 and TRBJ1-2; D might be TRBD1 (5 bases). This CDR3 is built from 13 residues. V dropped 4 bases and J dropped 5 bases, with 11 bases sitting between them. Germline CDR1 reads MNHEY; CDR2 reads SMNVEV (reference sequence).

This sequence joins TRBV29-1 and TRBJ1-1, with D possibly being TRBD1 (5 bases). This CDR3 has 12 residues. V lost 7 bases, J lost 6 bases, and 15 bases lay in between. Per germline, CDR1 SQVTM and CDR2 ANQGSEA. The CDR3 protein is CSATTELAEAFF. DNA for the CDR3: TGCAGCGCCACGACAGAATTGGCTGAAGCTTTCTTT.

J is TRBJ1-5 and V is TRBV4-1; D is unresolved. The germline V gene has CDR1 MGHRA and CDR2 YSYEKL. This CDR3 contains 15 residues. V lost 6 bases, J lost 7 bases, and 19 bases lay in between. The CDR3 here is CASSFTDGSEQPQHF. The DNA of the CDR3 is TGCGCCAGCAGTTTTACAGACGGATCAGAACAGCCCCAGCATTTT.

The rearrangement links TRBV7-3 to TRBJ2-1; D gene ambiguous. The V and J ends lost 5 bases and 0 bases respectively, with 17 bases between them. The CDR3 is 17 residues long. Germline-derived CDR1 and CDR2 are SGHTA and FQGTGA. This CDR3 reads CASSPYPSMSSYNEQFF. As DNA, the CDR3 is TGTGCCAGCAGCCCATATCCCTCTATGAGCTCCTACAATGAGCAGTTCTTC.

The genes are TRBV9 and TRBJ1-2, with D possibly being TRBD1 (6 bases). The germline V gene has CDR1 SGDLS and CDR2 YYNGEE. This CDR3 contains 15 residues. Trimming took 0 bases from V and 6 from J, leaving 15 bases between them. The CDR3 coding sequence is TGTGCCAGCAGCGTAGGGGCACTGGGACATCATGGCTACACCTTC. This codes for CASSVGALGHHGYTF.

This sequence joins TRBV10-3 and TRBJ1-1, with a weak D call TRBD1 (5 bases). Trimming stripped 7 bases from V and 0 bases from J, with 9 bases between. The CDR3 sequence is 13 residues long. Germline V gene sequence: CDR1 ENHRY, CDR2 SYGVKD. Here the CDR3 reads CAIKRGMNTEAFF. The CDR3 nucleotides are TGTGCCATCAAAAGGGGAATGAACACTGAAGCTTTCTTT.

This chain links TRBV6-1 with TRBJ2-5; 10 bases match TRBD1. The CDR3 is 14 residues long. Trimming at V came to 4 bases and at J to 5 bases, leaving 4 bases not matched to a gene. Per germline, CDR1 MNHNS and CDR2 SASEGT. CDR3 coding DNA: TGTGCCAGCAGTGGACGACAGGGGGCGGAGACCCAGTACTTC. This codes for CASSGRQGAETQYF.

The gene calls are TRBV6-5 and TRBJ1-2, with D perhaps matching TRBD1 (6 bases). Looked up from germline, CDR1 is MNHEY and CDR2 is SVGAGI. This CDR3 has 16 amino acids. V lost 0 bases, J lost 8 bases, and 19 bases lay in between. In DNA, the CDR3 is TGTGCCAGCAGTTACTCGAAGACAGGCACTTCAAAGGGCTACACCTTC. Its protein is CASSYSKTGTSKGYTF.